This entry lists 25 T cell receptor beta chains sequenced from one sample in a study of CD8+ T cells in alopecia areata. Treatment indicated: oral pan-JAK inhibitor, 5-10 mg twice daily. From alopecia areata patients, lesional scalp punch biopsies and peripheral blood were collected. Isolated RNA was reverse transcribed into cDNA used as the sequencing template. Sequenced by immunoSEQ multiplex PCR; TCRdb stores in-frame clones only, minus some. The sample holds 10,000 to 15,000 clones, 68% seen once. The material sequenced was skin, taken at week 4, from a patient treated with tofacitinib. These receptors all stem from a human donor with alopecia areata.

V and J are TRBV4-3 and TRBJ1-2; D remains ambiguous. Germline lookup yields CDR1 LGHNA and CDR2 YSLEER. Trimming removed 0 bases at V and 0 bases at J, with 14 bases between. This CDR3 is 17 amino acids long. The CDR3 spells CASSQDRSGRANYGYTF. As DNA, the CDR3 is TGCGCCAGCAGCCAAGATAGATCGGGCAGAGCTAACTATGGCTACACCTTC.

This sequence joins TRBV11-1 and TRBJ2-5; 8 positions match TRBD2. This CDR3 is built from 17 residues. The J segment lost 5 bases and the V segment lost 5 bases, leaving 16 bases of the junction unmatched. The germline gives CDR1 SGHAT, CDR2 FQDESV (reference sequence). DNA of the CDR3: TGTGCCAGCAGCGCCGGTAGAGCGGGGGAATCGGCGGAGACCCAGTACTTC. This translates into CASSAGRAGESAETQYF.

This chain uses TRBV7-9 with TRBJ2-5; D uncertain. V was cut by 4 bases and J by 0 bases, with 12 bases left in between. Germline-derived CDR1 and CDR2 are SEHNR and FQNEAQ (reference sequence). The CDR3 loop spans 15 amino acids. The CDR3 coding sequence is TGTGCCAGCAGCTCCCTTGCCCGGCACCAAGAGACCCAGTACTTC. Protein: CASSSLARHQETQYF. Full variable domain (remainder filled in from reference TRBV7-9 and TRBJ2-5): DTGVSQNPRHKITKRGQNVTFRCDPISEHNRLYWYRQTLGQGPEFLTYFQNEAQLEKSRLLSDRFSAERPKGSFSTLEIQRTEQGDSAMYLCASSSLARHQETQYFGPGTRLLVL.

The chain joins TRBV6-6 to TRBJ1-6; D gene unclear. V was trimmed by 10 bases and J by 7 bases, leaving 14 bases between them. This CDR3 has 13 amino acids. In germline, CDR1 is MNHNY, CDR2 SVGAGI (reference sequence). CDR3 nucleotides: TGTGCCACAACGACTACGAGGAATTCACCCCTCCACTTT. Translated: CATTTTRNSPLHF.

About this clone itself: Other DNA sequences in the sample encode the same CDR3. This sequence joins TRBV5-1 and TRBJ1-1; D unresolved. V lost 3 bases, J lost 1 base, and 10 bases lay in between. This CDR3 has 14 amino acids. Germline values: CDR1 SGHRS, CDR2 YFSETQ. CDR3 DNA sequence: TGCGCCAGCAGCTATTACAACAGGAACACTGAAGCTTTCTTT. This translates into CASSYYNRNTEAFF.

This clone was seen once. This chain uses TRBV5-6 with TRBJ1-3; TRBD1 matches 7 bases. V shed 4 bases, J shed 0 bases, and the junction held 4 bases outside the gene matches. The germline V gene has CDR1 SGHDT and CDR2 YYEEEE. The CDR3 spans 15 residues. As DNA, the CDR3 is TGTGCCAGCAGCCGGGACAGAACCTCTGGAAACACCATATATTTT. This gives the protein CASSRDRTSGNTIYF.

This sequence joins TRBV4-1 and TRBJ2-2; unclear D gene. Per germline, CDR1 MGHRA and CDR2 YSYEKL. Trimming shortened V by 1 base and J by 5 bases, and 5 bases separated the two germline ends. The CDR3 runs 13 residues. The CDR3 region is CASSQVGTGELFF. For the CDR3, the DNA is TGCGCCAGCAGCCAAGTTGGAACCGGGGAGCTGTTTTTT.

Turning to this clone: A read error may account for a junction end that differs from germline. V and J are TRBV6-4 and TRBJ1-6; TRBD1 aligns across 10 bases. Germline values: CDR1 MRHNA, CDR2 SNTAGT. CDR3 length equals 23 residues. This CDR3 reads CASSDNRDRGLGIVGTPNSPHHF. CDR3 in DNA: TGTGCCAGCAGTGACAACCGGGACAGGGGTTTGGGGATAGTTGGAACTCCTAATTCACCCCACCACTTT.

The chain combines TRBV7-8 with TRBJ2-2; TRBD2 might be the D (7 bases). The germline V gene has CDR1 SGHVS and CDR2 FQNEAQ. Trimming left V 7 bases short and J 4 bases short, with 16 bases between. The CDR3 has 15 amino acids. DNA of the CDR3: TGTGCCAGCACTGAGAGGGAGGGGGGCACCGGGGAGCTGTTTTTT. This encodes CASTEREGGTGELFF.

This chain uses TRBV29-1 with TRBJ2-5; D is possibly TRBD1 or TRBD2 (5 bases each). Germline lookup yields CDR1 SQVTM and CDR2 ANQGSEA. The V gene lost 4 bases and the J gene lost 1 base, with 16 bases spanning the gap. The CDR3 is 15 residues long. CDR3 sequence (DNA): TGCAGCGTTGGAGCTTTGGGACGGCCCCAAGAGACCCAGTACTTC. It yields the protein CSVGALGRPQETQYF.

The rearrangement links TRBV7-3 to TRBJ2-1; 8 bases align to TRBD2. Germline-derived CDR1 and CDR2 are SGHTA and FQGTGA. V dropped 5 bases and J dropped 8; count of bases not matched to a gene: 5. This CDR3 is built from 13 residues. In DNA, the CDR3 is TGTGCCAGCAGCCGGGGGGGATACGATGAGCAGTTCTTC. It encodes CASSRGGYDEQFF.

The chain joins TRBV6-5 to TRBJ2-1, with D unclear. Germline V gene lookup returns CDR1 MNHEY and CDR2 SVGAGI. The V end lost 9 bases, the J end lost 1 base, and 13 bases lay between the germline ends. The CDR3 runs to 14 residues. The CDR3 DNA is TGTGCCAGTGGGCCCACCTGGTCCTACAATGAGCAGTTCTTC. This gives the protein CASGPTWSYNEQFF.

The rearrangement uses TRBV29-1 and TRBJ2-5; D is unresolved. The CDR3 spans 12 residues. Trimming shortened V by 4 bases and J by 1 base, and 7 bases separated the two germline ends. Germline V gene sequence: CDR1 SQVTM, CDR2 ANQGSEA. As DNA, the CDR3 is TGCAGCGTTGTGCGGACCCAAGAGACCCAGTACTTC. Its translation is CSVVRTQETQYF.

V is TRBV4-2 and J is TRBJ2-7, with TRBD2 as a possible D gene (6 bases). Germline V CDR1 and CDR2: LGHNA, YNFKEQ. Trimming pared 0 bases from V and 3 bases from J, leaving 12 bases between. The CDR3 loop spans 15 amino acids. This CDR3 is CASSQDVTSSYEQYF. For the CDR3, the DNA is TGTGCCAGCAGCCAAGATGTTACTAGCAGCTACGAGCAGTACTTC.

The chain employs TRBV4-1 and TRBJ2-1, with D perhaps matching TRBD1 (5 bases). Trimming shortened V by 1 base and J by 0 bases, and 10 bases separated the two germline ends. Germline V lookup: CDR1 MGHRA, CDR2 YSYEKL. CDR3 length: 16 amino acids. CDR3: CASSQVDIISYNEQFF. In DNA form, the CDR3 reads TGCGCCAGCAGCCAAGTGGACATAATCTCCTACAATGAGCAGTTCTTC.

This clone was observed a few times. The CDR3: CASTKRIGGLTIYF. DNA of the CDR3: TGTGCCAGCACTAAGCGAATCGGGGGTTTGACCATATATTTT. The V and J genes are TRBV6-5 and TRBJ1-3, with TRBD1 as a possible D gene (5 bases). In germline, CDR1 is MNHEY, CDR2 SVGAGI. This CDR3 has 14 amino acids. Trimming pared 7 bases from V and 10 bases from J, leaving 20 bases between.

This clone occurred a few times. J is TRBJ2-5 and V is TRBV25-1, with 11 bases aligning to TRBD2. This CDR3 is 17 amino acids long. Unmatched junction bases numbered 11, after V lost 3 bases and J lost 5 bases. CDR1 is MGHDK, CDR2 SYGVNS, per germline. CDR3 coding DNA: TGTGCCAGCAGTGATCCCGGGACTAGCGGTTATTGGGAGACCCAGTACTTC. The encoded protein is CASSDPGTSGYWETQYF.

The chain joins TRBV14 to TRBJ1-2, with D uncertain. The CDR3 extends over 13 amino acids. CDR1 is SGHDN and CDR2 is FVKESK in the germline V gene. The V end was cut by 6 bases, the J end by 5 bases, with 13 bases between. As DNA, the CDR3 is TGTGCCAGCAGTCCAGGCAGCCTATATGGCTACACCTTC. Protein sequence: CASSPGSLYGYTF.

V gene TRBV5-4 combines with J gene TRBJ2-1; TRBD2 agrees at 13 bases. The ends lost 4 bases at V and 3 bases at J; junction bases unmatched: 10. Looked up from germline, CDR1 is SGHNT and CDR2 is YYREEE (reference sequence). The CDR3 has 18 amino acids. CDR3 DNA: TGTGCCAGCAGCCTACGTCCCGGGACTAGCGGGGTCTACAATGAGCAGTTCTTC. It yields the protein CASSLRPGTSGVYNEQFF. The whole variable domain, filled in from reference TRBV5-4 and TRBJ2-1, reads ETGVTQSPTHLIKTRGQQVTLRCSSQSGHNTVSWYQQALGQGPQFIFQYYREEENGRGNFPPRFSGLQFPNYSSELNVNALELDDSALYLCASSLRPGTSGVYNEQFFGPGTRLTVL.

This clone has just one count. The chain joins TRBV7-9 to TRBJ2-5, with D hard to call. The J call may be wrong; the DNA end is better matched by TRBJ2-7. Germline CDR1 is SEHNR and CDR2 is FQNEAQ (reference sequence). The CDR3 is made up of 11 amino acids. The CDR3 DNA sequence: TGTGCCAGCAGCTCCAATTACGAGCAGTACTTC. Encoded protein: CASSSNYEQYF.

This clone occurred a few times. This chain links TRBV6-5 with TRBJ2-2, with a weak D call TRBD1 (5 bases). Trimming removed 5 bases from V and 0 bases from J, with 10 bases in between. CDR1 is MNHEY and CDR2 is SVGAGI in the germline V gene. The CDR3 has 15 residues. The CDR3 spells CASSGGHSNTGELFF. The CDR3 nucleotides are TGTGCCAGCAGTGGTGGACACTCGAACACCGGGGAGCTGTTTTTT.

The V and J genes are TRBV23-1 and TRBJ2-7, with a weak D call TRBD1 (7 bases). Being an ORF, TRBV23-1 has a function that is uncertain. CDR3 size: 16 residues. The germline V and J ends were trimmed by 4 bases and 3 bases, with 19 bases remaining between them. The CDR3 DNA follows: TGCGCCAGCAGTCGTATAGGGCGCCAGGGGGGCTACGAGCAGTACTTC. As protein: CASSRIGRQGGYEQYF.

The gene calls are TRBV9 and TRBJ2-4; TRBD1 aligns across 9 bases. Germline V lookup: CDR1 SGDLS, CDR2 YYNGEE. Trimming took 2 bases from V and 8 from J; bases not matched to a gene: 8. This CDR3 is 15 amino acids long. As DNA, the CDR3 is TGTGCCAGCAGCGTTACAGGGGGCACCATGGACATTCAGTACTTC. Protein sequence: CASSVTGGTMDIQYF.

J is TRBJ2-1 and V is TRBV14; D perhaps matches TRBD2 (5 bases). This CDR3 comprises 15 residues. With 1 base removed from V and 4 bases from J, the gap between germline ends came to 11 bases. Germline lookup yields CDR1 SGHDN and CDR2 FVKESK. CDR3 in DNA: TGTGCCAGCAGCCAAGCGCTACTAGGGTACAATGAGCAGTTCTTC. Residues: CASSQALLGYNEQFF. Full variable domain (remainder filled in from reference TRBV14 and TRBJ2-1): EAGVTQFPSHSVIEKGQTVTLRCDPISGHDNLYWYRRVMGKEIKFLLHFVKESKQDESGMPNNRFLAERTGGTYSTLKVQPAELEDSGVYFCASSQALLGYNEQFFGPGTRLTVL.

The chain combines TRBV9 with TRBJ2-1; TRBD2 matches 8 bases. Per germline, CDR1 SGDLS and CDR2 YYNGEE. The junction had 11 bases not matched to a gene; V was cut back by 4 bases and J by 5 bases. There are 16 residues in the CDR3. CDR3 protein: CASSRLSGGQNNEQFF. CDR3 nucleotide sequence: TGTGCCAGCAGCCGTCTCTCGGGGGGGCAAAACAATGAGCAGTTCTTC. Filled out from reference TRBV9 and TRBJ2-1, the complete variable domain reads DSGVTQTPKHLITATGQRVTLRCSPRSGDLSVYWYQQSLDQGLQFLIQYYNGEERAKGNILERFSAQQFPDLHSELNLSSLELGDSALYFCASSRLSGGQNNEQFFGPGTRLTVL.